The 29 T cell receptor beta chains listed next were all sequenced from one sample in a study of OX40 agonist ivuxolimab in advanced cancers. Sequencing used immunoSEQ multiplex PCR; TCRdb keeps in-frame clones, though not all of them. Altogether 60,000 to 65,000 clones are present, 90% to 95% being singletons, with the ten largest covering around 2%. Sequences were derived from CD4+ or CD8+ T cells sorted from blood, sampled in a trial of the OX40 agonist ivuxolimab. The source is an adult with an advanced solid tumor such as melanoma, head and neck, liver or kidney cancer.

The chain carries TRBV9 and TRBJ1-2; no clear D gene. The germline V gene has CDR1 SGDLS and CDR2 YYNGEE. The ends were cut back, 1 base at V and 1 base at J, with 11 bases in the middle. CDR3 length: 15 residues. In DNA form, the CDR3 reads TGTGCCAGCAGCGTAAATCCAGGACTTAACTATGGCTACACCTTC. Amino acid sequence: CASSVNPGLNYGYTF.

The J gene is TRBJ1-2, the V gene TRBV28; D might be TRBD1 (6 bases). Trimming removed 2 bases from V and 4 bases from J, with 20 bases in between. Germline lookup yields CDR1 MDHEN and CDR2 SYDVKM. The CDR3 extends over 17 amino acids. The CDR3 DNA sequence: TGTGCCAGCAGTTTAGGGTATGGGGGGGCGCTGGGCTATGGCTACACCTTC. Translated: CASSLGYGGALGYGYTF.

The chain carries TRBV10-2 and TRBJ2-2; TRBD2 matches 11 bases. Per germline, CDR1 WSHSY and CDR2 SAAADI. The CDR3 consists of 15 residues. V trimming: 4 bases; J trimming: 5 bases; junction bases outside the gene matches: 3. The CDR3 loop reads CASSVAGGETGELFF. The CDR3 DNA sequence: TGCGCCAGCAGTGTAGCGGGAGGGGAAACCGGGGAGCTGTTTTTT.

This chain joins TRBV25-1 and TRBJ1-2, with 7 bases aligning to TRBD1. The junction had 5 bases not matched to a gene; V was cut back by 2 bases and J by 5 bases. Germline V gene data show CDR1 as MGHDK and CDR2 as SYGVNS. The CDR3 spans 14 residues. The CDR3 sequence: CASSEKGARYGYTF. The CDR3 DNA reads TGTGCCAGCAGTGAAAAGGGGGCAAGGTATGGCTACACCTTC.

This clone is a singleton in its sample. The V and J genes are TRBV7-9 and TRBJ2-1; possibly TRBD1 or TRBD2 for D (7 bases each). The CDR3 runs 17 residues. Germline CDR1 SEHNR, CDR2 FQNEAQ (reference sequence). V lost 3 bases and J lost 4, with 19 bases in between. In DNA, the CDR3 is TGTGCCAGCAGCTTTGTGGGGGGGACAGAAAGATACAATGAGCAGTTCTTC. Encoded protein: CASSFVGGTERYNEQFF.

In this sample, this clone turned up once. The chain has TRBV5-6 and TRBJ2-3; D uncertain. V was pared by 3 bases and J by 6 bases, with 5 bases between. Per the germline V gene, CDR1 is SGHDT and CDR2 is YYEEEE. CDR3 length equals 11 residues. Here the CDR3 DNA reads TGTGCCAGCAGCTCCGGGGATACGCAGTATTTT. It yields the protein CASSSGDTQYF.

The chain uses TRBV4-1 and TRBJ2-1; D might be TRBD2 (6 bases). CDR1 and CDR2 (germline): MGHRA, YSYEKL. The CDR3 spans 13 residues. The V and J ends lost 3 bases and 7 bases respectively, with 10 bases between them. CDR3 sequence reads: CASSQRDWNEQFF. The DNA for the CDR3 is TGCGCCAGCAGCCAGAGGGACTGGAATGAGCAGTTCTTC.

The chain combines TRBV4-3 with TRBJ1-6; D gene uncertain. Germline CDR1 and CDR2: LGHNA and YSLEER. Deletions cut 0 bases from V and 6 bases from J, with 12 bases between. This CDR3 is built from 16 residues. CDR3 in amino acids: CASSQDSATLNSPLHF. For the CDR3, the DNA is TGCGCCAGCAGCCAAGATTCGGCAACACTTAATTCACCCCTCCACTTT.

CDR3 in DNA: TGTGCCAGCAGTTTATGGCAGGGGCAGGGAGGCTACACCTTC. It specifies CASSLWQGQGGYTF. V usage is TRBV28 and J usage is TRBJ1-2, with D perhaps TRBD1 (6 bases). The CDR3 sequence is 14 residues long. V was pared by 0 bases and J by 8 bases, with 13 bases between. Per the germline V gene, CDR1 is MDHEN and CDR2 is SYDVKM.

The CDR3, as DNA: TGTGCCAGCAGTCAGGGACAGGGTACCTACAATGAGCAGTTCTTC. Translation gives CASSQGQGTYNEQFF. The V call is TRBV27, the J call TRBJ2-1; TRBD1 agrees at 9 bases. This CDR3 contains 15 residues. V lost 5 bases to trimming and J lost 2 bases; unmatched junction nucleotides: 4. The germline V gene encodes CDR1 MNHEY and CDR2 SMNVEV (reference sequence).

The chain combines TRBV30 with TRBJ1-6; a weak D match, TRBD1 (6 bases). Trimming left V 2 bases short and J 4 bases short, with 9 bases between. This CDR3 region has 14 residues. Germline CDR1 GTSNPN, CDR2 SVGIG (reference sequence). The CDR3 DNA reads TGTGCCTGGAGTCTAGGACAGTATAATTCACCCCTCCACTTT. Encoded protein: CAWSLGQYNSPLHF. The full variable domain, completed using reference TRBV30 and TRBJ1-6, is SQTIHQWPATLVQPVGSPLSLECTVEGTSNPNLYWYRQAAGRGLQLLFYSVGIGQISSEVPQNLSASRPQDRQFILSSKKLLLSDSGFYLCAWSLGQYNSPLHFGNGTRLTVT.

This chain joins TRBV4-1 and TRBJ2-7; tentatively, D is TRBD2 (6 bases). CDR1 and CDR2 from the germline V gene are MGHRA and YSYEKL. CDR3 length: 14 residues. The V gene lost 1 base and the J gene lost 1 base, with 8 bases spanning the gap. The CDR3 reads CASSQAEGSYEQYF. The CDR3 DNA reads as TGCGCCAGCAGCCAAGCGGAGGGTTCCTACGAGCAGTACTTC.

This clone came up once. The rearrangement joins TRBV18 to TRBJ1-4; D gene uncertain. V was clipped by 5 bases and J by 0 bases, with 7 bases between them. Germline values: CDR1 KGHSH, CDR2 LQKENI. The CDR3 loop spans 14 amino acids. This chain's CDR3 is CASSAGTTNEKLFF. In DNA form, the CDR3 reads TGTGCCAGCTCAGCCGGGACAACTAATGAAAAACTGTTTTTT.

This clone was seen only a few times. The rearrangement links TRBV7-6 to TRBJ2-2, with D uncertain. In germline, CDR1 is SGHVS, CDR2 FNYEAQ. The CDR3 sequence is 14 residues long. Trimming cost V 2 bases and J 2 bases, with 6 bases left between them. This CDR3 reads CASSLLLNTGELFF. The DNA of the CDR3 is TGTGCCAGCAGCTTACTCCTCAACACCGGGGAGCTGTTTTTT. The full variable domain, in which reference TRBV7-6 and TRBJ2-2 provide the parts outside the CDR3, is GAGVSQSPRYKVTKRGQDVALRCDPISGHVSLYWYRQALGQGPEFLTYFNYEAQQDKSGLPNDRFSAERPEGSISTLTIQRTEQRDSAMYRCASSLLLNTGELFFGEGSRLTVL.

This chain connects TRBV6-5 to TRBJ1-1; perhaps TRBD1 as D (6 bases). The CDR3 runs to 14 residues. Germline values: CDR1 MNHEY, CDR2 SVGAGI. Trimming removed 6 bases from V and 3 bases from J, with 14 bases in between. CDR3 sequence: CASSRGGRDTEAFF. The CDR3 bases are TGTGCCAGCAGCCGGGGGGGCAGGGACACTGAAGCTTTCTTT.

The chain is built from TRBV5-5 and TRBJ2-7; D not certain. The V gene's germline CDR1 is SGHKS and CDR2 YYEKEE (reference sequence). This CDR3 is 13 amino acids long. Trimming pared 5 bases from V and 5 bases from J, leaving 14 bases between. The DNA for the CDR3 is TGTGCCAGCAGTCTTCTGGGTGGCAACGAGCAGTACTTC. It encodes CASSLLGGNEQYF.

This clone was counted once. The rearrangement links TRBV4-1 to TRBJ2-1; 8 nucleotides line up with TRBD2. V shed 1 base and J 4 bases; nucleotides not matched to a gene: 6. From germline, CDR1 is MGHRA and CDR2 YSYEKL. This CDR3 has 16 amino acids. The CDR3 here is CASSQAGAGVYNEQFF. CDR3 nucleotides: TGCGCCAGCAGCCAAGCAGGAGCGGGAGTTTACAATGAGCAGTTCTTC.

This clone was found once. The chain carries TRBV7-3 and TRBJ1-2, with a possible D match to TRBD1 (5 bases). Between the trimmed V and J ends, which lost 2 bases and 6 bases, there was a span of 16 bases. CDR3 length: 15 amino acids. CDR1 is SGHTA, CDR2 FQGTGA, per germline. In DNA form, the CDR3 reads TGTGCCAGCAGCTTACGGGGGGAAACTAGTAATGGCTACACCTTC. Translation gives CASSLRGETSNGYTF.

The V call is TRBV6-5, the J call TRBJ2-7, with 8 bases identical to TRBD2. In germline, CDR1 is MNHEY, CDR2 SVGAGI. The V gene end was trimmed by 0 bases and the J gene end by 3 bases; junction bases not matched to a gene: 4. The CDR3 is made up of 15 amino acids. CDR3 DNA sequence: TGTGCCAGCAGTTACTCGGGGGCGGGAGGCTACGAGCAGTACTTC. Translating gives CASSYSGAGGYEQYF.

The rearrangement links TRBV28 to TRBJ1-1; D is undetermined. This CDR3 has 14 residues. CDR1 MDHEN and CDR2 SYDVKM come from the germline V gene. V was clipped by 2 bases and J by 3 bases, with 10 bases between them. The CDR3: CASSLIRQDTEAFF. As DNA, the CDR3 is TGTGCCAGCAGTTTAATTAGGCAGGACACTGAAGCTTTCTTT.

The genes are TRBV10-3 and TRBJ2-3; TRBD1 aligns across 7 bases. CDR1 is ENHRY and CDR2 is SYGVKD in the germline V gene. CDR3 length equals 13 residues. CDR3 region: CAAGGQLADTQYF. CDR3 nucleotide sequence: TGTGCTGCAGGGGGACAGCTGGCAGATACGCAGTATTTT.

The rearrangement joins TRBV5-6 to TRBJ1-3; D perhaps matches TRBD1 (6 bases). Trimming took off 4 bases at V and 4 bases at J, with 12 bases between the two ends. Per germline, CDR1 SGHDT and CDR2 YYEEEE. There are 14 residues in the CDR3. CDR3 loop: CASSPTGSGNTIYF. CDR3 sequence (DNA): TGTGCCAGCAGCCCCACAGGGTCGGGAAACACCATATATTTT.

The chain carries TRBV28 and TRBJ2-1; the D gene is possibly TRBD1 (6 bases). With 3 bases removed from V and 7 bases from J, the gap between germline ends came to 10 bases. Germline lookup yields CDR1 MDHEN and CDR2 SYDVKM. This CDR3 region has 13 residues. CDR3 sequence: CASSLGHLNEQFF. In nucleotides, the CDR3 is TGTGCCAGCAGTTTGGGACACCTTAATGAGCAGTTCTTC.

On this clone: The same CDR3 also results from other DNA sequences found in this sample. The chain recombines TRBV4-2 with TRBJ2-1, with 8 nucleotides matching TRBD1. Germline-derived CDR1 and CDR2 are LGHNA and YNFKEQ. Trimming cost V 0 bases and J 1 base; bases outside gene matches: 2. This CDR3 is 16 amino acids long. CDR3 loop: CASSQDWDRSYNEQFF. CDR3 bases: TGTGCCAGCAGCCAAGATTGGGACAGGTCCTACAATGAGCAGTTCTTC.

The rearrangement joins TRBV7-2 to TRBJ2-1; D may be TRBD2 (7 bases). Germline V gene data show CDR1 as SGHTA and CDR2 as FQGNSA. Trimming took off 0 bases at V and 2 bases at J, with 8 bases between the two ends. The CDR3 has 15 residues. The CDR3 protein is CASSLAGGPYNEQFF. Here the CDR3 DNA reads TGTGCCAGCAGCTTAGCGGGGGGGCCCTACAATGAGCAGTTCTTC.

The chain employs TRBV5-1 and TRBJ2-5; 8 bases are a match to TRBD2. V trimming: 6 bases; J trimming: 4 bases; junction bases outside the gene matches: 14. Germline V gives CDR1 SGHRS, CDR2 YFSETQ. CDR3 size: 16 residues. CDR3 sequence: CASKGGLAGYRETQYF. The CDR3 nucleotides are TGCGCCAGCAAGGGGGGGCTAGCGGGCTATAGAGAGACCCAGTACTTC.

The gene calls are TRBV7-9 and TRBJ2-5; D is unclear. V gave up 5 bases and J gave up 1 base, with 2 bases separating them. CDR1 and CDR2 from the germline V gene are SEHNR and FQNEAQ (reference sequence). This CDR3 is 11 amino acids long. DNA for the CDR3: TGTGCCAGCAGCCTCCAAGAGACCCAGTACTTC. This sequence encodes CASSLQETQYF. Drawing the rest from reference TRBV7-9 and TRBJ2-5, the complete variable domain is DTGVSQNPRHKITKRGQNVTFRCDPISEHNRLYWYRQTLGQGPEFLTYFQNEAQLEKSRLLSDRFSAERPKGSFSTLEIQRTEQGDSAMYLCASSLQETQYFGPGTRLLVL.

The V and J genes are TRBV28 and TRBJ1-1; D remains ambiguous. The germline CDR1 and CDR2 sequences are MDHEN and SYDVKM. The CDR3 is 14 amino acids. The germline V and J ends were trimmed by 1 base and 4 bases, with 10 bases remaining between them. The CDR3 region has the DNA TGTGCCAGCAGTTTATCGACGGAAGGCACTGAAGCTTTCTTT. This encodes CASSLSTEGTEAFF. The full variable domain, with the rest looked up from reference TRBV28 and TRBJ1-1, is DVKVTQSSRYLVKRTGEKVFLECVQDMDHENMFWYRQDPGLGLRLIYFSYDVKMKEKGDIPEGYSVSREKKERFSLILESASTNQTSMYLCASSLSTEGTEAFFGQGTRLTVV.

A single count supports this clone. The rearrangement joins TRBV19 to TRBJ2-3; weak D call: TRBD2 (6 bases). Trimming took 4 bases from V and 3 from J, leaving 14 bases between them. The CDR3 consists of 15 residues. CDR1 and CDR2 from the germline V gene are LNHDA and SQIVND (reference sequence). This CDR3 is CASSRAGLPTDTQYF. The CDR3 DNA reads TGTGCCAGTAGTAGGGCGGGACTCCCAACAGATACGCAGTATTTT.